These 3 T cell receptor beta chains share one sample of origin, sequenced in a study of blood T cell repertoires in COVID-19 (dated by TCRdb to about 2020). Libraries were constructed by the immunoSEQ multiplex PCR assay. Held by TCRdb, this immuneACCESS table contains in-frame sequences only and omits some clones. Under half of the omission traces to an unresolved V gene where checked; the cause of the rest is unknown. The sample has 180,000 or so clones on record, approximately 85% of them singletons. In total, the top ten clones hold around 8% of the sample. Sequencing was done on a sample of peripheral blood. The origin of the receptors is a woman aged 55-69 years with acute or convalescent COVID-19.

The chain has TRBV7-6 and TRBJ2-2; 12 nucleotides agree with TRBD2. Germline V gene lookup returns CDR1 SGHVS and CDR2 FNYEAQ. This CDR3 spans 15 amino acids. Trimming at V came to 5 bases and at J to 5 bases, leaving 3 bases not matched to a gene. CDR3 sequence (DNA): TGTGCCAGCAGCCTCGGACTAGCGGGGACCGGGGAGCTGTTTTTT. It specifies CASSLGLAGTGELFF.

Here the CDR3 DNA reads TGCAGCGTTCGGACAGGGAGTAGCACAGATACGCAGTATTTT. As protein: CSVRTGSSTDTQYF. The chain is built from TRBV29-1 and TRBJ2-3; TRBD1 matches 8 bases. V lost 5 bases, J lost 0 bases, and 4 bases stayed unmatched. Per germline, CDR1 SQVTM and CDR2 ANQGSEA. This CDR3 is built from 14 residues.

The chain employs TRBV27 and TRBJ1-1; TRBD1 might be the D (5 bases). The CDR3 contains 14 residues. The germline CDR1 and CDR2 sequences are MNHEY and SMNVEV (reference sequence). The germline V and J ends were trimmed by 1 base and 2 bases, with 8 bases remaining between them. The CDR3 bases are TGTGCCAGCAGTTTATTGGGGCCTAACACTGAAGCTTTCTTT. This sequence encodes CASSLLGPNTEAFF.